This T cell receptor (beta chain) originates from a study of blood T cell repertoires in COVID-19. Overall study context: Researchers got acute and convalescent COVID-19 samples from the United States, Italy and Spain. Sample material is recorded as cDNA or gDNA derived from T cells, B-cell-depleted T cells, or PBMCs.

V dropped 2 bases and J dropped 4 bases, with 8 bases sitting between them. The CDR3 length is 13 residues. Germline CDR1 is MNHEY and CDR2 is SVGAGI. As originally analysed: From reference gene primer amplification, estimates of nucleated cell counts were derived. The data were produced by immunoSEQ multiplex PCR, yet TCRdb's version contains in-frame clones alone and is incomplete. From that table come the V and J calls and clone size; the DNA was used to work out D and trimming. The sample records around 250,000 clones, about 82% being singletons. V and J are TRBV6-5 and TRBJ1-1; D not resolved. What was sequenced was peripheral blood. The origin of this receptor is a man older than 75 with acute or convalescent COVID-19. The CDR3 DNA follows: TGTGCCAGCAGTTACGGAGGACCCACTGAAGCTTTCTTT. Protein product: CASSYGGPTEAFF.